These 4 T cell receptor beta chains share one sample of origin, sequenced in a study of neurological immune-mediated disorders. Using its own MiXCR run on the 5' RACE reads, TCRdb lists one record per CDR3 protein. Among under 35,000 distinct CDR3 sequences listed, more than 1.3% were seen once. The sequencing input was PBMCs. The receptors shown here come from a woman younger than 45 with multiple sclerosis.

This clonotype was recorded at least ten times. The V gene is TRBV20-1, the J gene TRBJ2-3; the match to TRBD2 covers 9 bases. The germline V gene has CDR1 DFQATT and CDR2 SNEGSKA (reference sequence). This CDR3 is 18 amino acids long. Germline trimming cut 0 bases from V and 5 bases from J; bases unmatched to any gene: 15. This CDR3 reads CSARDPRRGGGAKDTQYF. CDR3 coding DNA: TGCAGTGCTAGAGATCCCAGGCGCGGCGGGGGGGCCAAAGATACGCAGTATTTT.

This clonotype has a count of ten or more. This chain connects TRBV5-5 to TRBJ2-2, with D uncertain. V was trimmed by 0 bases and J by 2 bases, leaving 8 bases between them. The CDR3 spans 15 residues. Germline CDR1 and CDR2: SGHKS and YYEKEE (reference sequence). This CDR3 is CASSLVNVNTGELFF. For the CDR3, the DNA is TGTGCCAGCAGCTTGGTGAACGTCAACACCGGGGAGCTGTTTTTT.

This clonotype was recorded many times. The V and J genes are TRBV7-9 and TRBJ2-7, with D hard to call. Per germline, CDR1 SEHNR and CDR2 FQNEAQ (reference sequence). CDR3 length: 16 residues. Trimming shortened V by 4 bases and J by 3 bases, and 19 bases separated the two germline ends. CDR3 coding DNA: TGTGCCAGCAGCTCCCCCCTCGCAGTTCGAGGCTACGAGCAGTACTTC. Protein sequence: CASSSPLAVRGYEQYF.

This clonotype was recorded at least ten times. The chain uses TRBV7-2 and TRBJ1-6; 10 bases map to TRBD1. Trimming removed 4 bases from V and 10 bases from J; junction bases left unmatched: 1. Germline loops: CDR1 SGHTA, CDR2 FQGNSA. The CDR3 loop spans 13 amino acids. The CDR3 DNA reads TGTGCCAGCAGCTGGGACAGGGGCTCACCCCTCCACTTT. This codes for CASSWDRGSPLHF.